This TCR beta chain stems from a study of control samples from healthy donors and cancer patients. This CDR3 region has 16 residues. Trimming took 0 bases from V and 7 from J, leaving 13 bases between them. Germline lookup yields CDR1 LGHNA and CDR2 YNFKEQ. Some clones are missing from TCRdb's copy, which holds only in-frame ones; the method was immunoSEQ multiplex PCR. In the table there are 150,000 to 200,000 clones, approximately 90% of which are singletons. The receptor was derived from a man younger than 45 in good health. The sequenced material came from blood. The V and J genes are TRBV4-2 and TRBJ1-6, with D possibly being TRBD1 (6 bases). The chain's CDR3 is CASSQDRAGANSPLHF. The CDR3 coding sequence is TGTGCCAGCAGCCAAGATCGGGCAGGGGCAAATTCACCCCTCCACTTT.